Listed here are 9 T cell receptor beta chains from one sample, sequenced in a study of T cell repertoires in cytomegalovirus infection. These receptors lack a known antigen. TCRdb reprocessed the reads with MiXCR, giving one entry per CDR3 protein. The sample records about 890,000 distinct CDR3 sequences, roughly 30% being singletons. Sequenced here: cultured CD8+ T cells from PBMCs, sampled from culture after CMV antigen stimulation. Receptor source: a human donor in good health (CMV status not recorded). Some clones in this sample may be carry-over from other donors' samples.

The chain uses TRBV7-9 and TRBJ2-7; no clear D. V shed 4 bases and J shed 2 bases, with 12 bases lying between them. Per germline, CDR1 SEHNR and CDR2 FQNEAQ (reference sequence). CDR3 length: 14 residues. CDR3 sequence: CASSSWGSTYEQYF. CDR3 in DNA: TGTGCCAGCAGCTCCTGGGGATCTACCTACGAGCAGTACTTC.

V gene TRBV4-1 combines with J gene TRBJ1-5, with D perhaps matching TRBD1 (5 bases). The V end lost 0 bases, the J end lost 4 bases, and 13 bases lay between the germline ends. The CDR3 is 16 amino acids. Germline CDR1 is MGHRA and CDR2 is YSYEKL. The CDR3 sequence: CASSQERAGWNQPQHF. CDR3 bases: TGCGCCAGCAGCCAAGAAAGGGCAGGGTGGAATCAGCCCCAGCATTTT.

The V and J genes are TRBV4-3 and TRBJ1-2, with unresolved D. Trimming took 0 bases from V and 3 from J, leaving 11 bases between them. The CDR3 loop spans 15 amino acids. Germline assignment: CDR1 LGHNA and CDR2 YSLEER. The CDR3 sequence: CASSQDEGLYYGYTF. DNA of the CDR3: TGCGCCAGCAGCCAAGACGAGGGTCTCTACTATGGCTACACCTTC.

This clonotype has a handful of counts. The rearrangement links TRBV23-1 to TRBJ1-5; D is unresolved. TRBV23-1 carries the ORF label, with uncertain function. The ends were cut back, 9 bases at V and 6 bases at J, with 33 bases in the middle. There are 19 residues in the CDR3. The chain's CDR3 is CARLPSGLLCARGGQPQHF. The CDR3 DNA is TGCGCCAGGCTTCCATCTGGACTGTTGTGTGCTCGGGGAGGTCAGCCCCAGCATTTT.

This clonotype was seen more than once but under ten times. This rearrangement joins TRBV6-5 to TRBJ2-1; the D is unclear. V was pared by 8 bases and J by 0 bases, with 11 bases between. The CDR3 contains 14 residues. CDR1 is MNHEY, CDR2 SVGAGI, per germline. In DNA form, the CDR3 reads TGTGCCAGCGGACGGTACAGCTCCTACAATGAGCAGTTCTTC. It specifies CASGRYSSYNEQFF.

This clonotype was picked up many times. The gene calls are TRBV7-2 and TRBJ2-2; TRBD2 agrees at 12 bases. The CDR3 sequence is 18 residues long. V gave up 5 bases and J gave up 4 bases; unmatched junction bases: 11. Germline-derived CDR1 and CDR2 are SGHTA and FQGNSA. CDR3 residues: CASSLPTSGGHSTGELFF. CDR3 bases: TGTGCCAGCAGCCTTCCGACTAGCGGGGGACACTCCACCGGGGAGCTGTTTTTT.

The chain couples TRBV27 to TRBJ2-2; D not resolved. Trimming shortened V by 2 bases and J by 3 bases, and 19 bases separated the two germline ends. CDR1 and CDR2 (germline): MNHEY, SMNVEV (reference sequence). The CDR3 contains 18 residues. CDR3 residues: CASSLTAQLIGDTGELFF. The CDR3 DNA sequence: TGTGCCAGCAGTTTAACGGCACAGTTAATTGGGGACACCGGGGAGCTGTTTTTT.

This clonotype has only a few counts. The chain carries TRBV13 and TRBJ1-6; D is perhaps TRBD1 (5 bases). The CDR3 runs 14 residues. V lost 5 bases, J lost 9 bases, and 14 bases lay in between. Germline loops: CDR1 PRHDT, CDR2 FYEKMQ (reference sequence). The CDR3 nucleotides are TGTGCCAGCAGCCACCAGGGAAACGGTTCACCCCTCCACTTT. Residues: CASSHQGNGSPLHF.

This clonotype was observed a handful of times. This chain connects TRBV9 to TRBJ2-1; D possibly corresponds to TRBD1 (5 bases). CDR1 is SGDLS and CDR2 is YYNGEE in the germline V gene. V was clipped by 0 bases and J by 4 bases, with 11 bases between them. The CDR3 extends over 15 amino acids. The CDR3 loop reads CASSVATGDYNEQFF. In DNA, the CDR3 is TGTGCCAGCAGCGTAGCAACAGGAGATTACAATGAGCAGTTCTTC.